Given below is one TCR beta chain in context. The antigen is undetermined. The data stem from a study of T cells in tuberculosis. Study-level information: In South Africa, adults with active tuberculosis were compared with IGRA-negative and latently infected IGRA-positive adolescents.

Some clones are missing from TCRdb's copy, which holds only in-frame ones; the method was immunoSEQ multiplex PCR. The sample has about 35,000 clones, 92% seen once. Study-level results: Using the GMM-specific repertoire gave nearly 90% accuracy versus 70% with motifs.

V shed 4 bases, J shed 3 bases, and the junction held 7 bases outside the gene matches. Germline CDR1 MNHEY, CDR2 SMNVEV (reference sequence). This CDR3 comprises 15 residues. Time point noted: new active TB diagnosis, blood taken before or within 7 days of starting treatment. HIV-seronegative South African adults aged 18 years or older had newly diagnosed active tuberculosis. The rearrangement links TRBV27 to TRBJ1-2; 8 bases match TRBD1. Sequenced here: PBMCs, sampled at tuberculosis diagnosis. This clonotype originated in an adult with tuberculosis. Some clones in this sample may be carry-over from other donors' samples. The CDR3 DNA reads TGTGCCAGCAGTTCACGACAGGGGTCCGACTATGGCTACACCTTC. Its translation is CASSSRQGSDYGYTF.